What follows describes a single T cell receptor beta chain. What it recognizes is unknown. RNA amounts of 0.5 to 1 ug underwent reverse transcription with random hexamers. TCRdb used MiXCR to reprocess the immunoSEQ multiplex PCR reads, holding one entry per CDR3 protein. The data hold under 250,000 distinct CDR3 sequences, with just under 95% observed a single time. The data originate from a study of CD8 T cells in Susac syndrome. Peripheral blood CD8+ and CD4+ T cells were profiled by TCR beta sequencing. The multiple sclerosis control group comprised treatment-naive patients with stable or active relapsing-remitting disease. TEMRA cells were enriched by FACS, while CD8+ and CD4+ T cells were obtained through a negative isolation that was performed magnetically. Findings of the study overall: The authors acknowledged that their TCR sequencing and HLA analysis involved a relatively small number of individuals.

Germline CDR1 reads SNHLY; CDR2 reads FYNNEI. CDR3 length: 17 amino acids. V lost 2 bases, J lost 3 bases, and 17 bases lay in between. Specimen: CD4+ T cells from PBMCs. The chain has TRBV2 and TRBJ2-1, with D perhaps matching TRBD1 (5 bases). The receptor comes from a human donor with multiple sclerosis. DNA for the CDR3: TGTGCCAGCAGTGAAATCTTTCGGCAGGGTTACTACAATGAGCAGTTCTTC. Protein product: CASSEIFRQGYYNEQFF.